This entry features one T cell receptor (beta chain) sequence. Its antigen is unknown. CDR3 size: 16 residues. Trimming pared 1 base from V and 0 bases from J, leaving 13 bases between. The germline CDR1 and CDR2 sequences are SGHTA and FQGNSA. The data derive from a study of shared clonotypes between healthy human individuals. Naive-designated CD8 cells lacked CD45RO, were positively enriched for CCR7, and omitted terminally differentiated effector memory CD45RA+ cells. A deep-level run was used for the assay. Assay used: immunoSEQ multiplex PCR; TCRdb lists only in-frame clones, some missing. The sample shows about 2.2 million clones, 93% of them seen only once. Study-wide results and caveats: Rarefaction analysis demonstrated incomplete sorted-subset sequencing notwithstanding large depth. Among the subsets, naive ones generally showed larger estimated richness than memory ones.

The receptor was isolated from a man younger than 30 in good health. Some clones in this sample may be carry-over from other donors' samples. The chain couples TRBV7-2 to TRBJ2-7, with no clear D. What was sequenced was naive CD8+ T cells from PBMCs. CDR3 bases: TGTGCCAGCAGCTTAGGGAAGACACCGAGCTCCTACGAGCAGTACTTC. It codes for CASSLGKTPSSYEQYF.